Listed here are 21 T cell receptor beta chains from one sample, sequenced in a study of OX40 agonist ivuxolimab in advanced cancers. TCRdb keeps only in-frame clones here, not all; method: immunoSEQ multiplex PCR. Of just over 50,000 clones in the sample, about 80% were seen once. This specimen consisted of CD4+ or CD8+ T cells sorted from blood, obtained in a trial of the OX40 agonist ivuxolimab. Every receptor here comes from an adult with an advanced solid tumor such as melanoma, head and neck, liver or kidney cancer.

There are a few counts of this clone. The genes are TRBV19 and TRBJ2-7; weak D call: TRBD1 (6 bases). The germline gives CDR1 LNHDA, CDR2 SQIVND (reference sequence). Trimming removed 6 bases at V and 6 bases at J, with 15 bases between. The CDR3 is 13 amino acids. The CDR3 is CASRHPQGGEQYF. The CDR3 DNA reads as TGTGCCAGTAGACACCCACAGGGCGGCGAGCAGTACTTC. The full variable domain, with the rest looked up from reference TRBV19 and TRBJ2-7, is DGGITQSPKYLFRKEGQNVTLSCEQNLNHDAMYWYRQDPGQGLRLIYYSQIVNDFQKGDIAEGYSVSREKKESFPLTVTSAQKNPTAFYLCASRHPQGGEQYFGPGTRLTVT.

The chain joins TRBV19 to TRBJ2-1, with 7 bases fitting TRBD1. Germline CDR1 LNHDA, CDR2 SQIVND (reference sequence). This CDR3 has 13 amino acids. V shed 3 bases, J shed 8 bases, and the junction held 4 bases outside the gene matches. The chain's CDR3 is CASSMVQGYEQFF. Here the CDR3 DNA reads TGTGCCAGTAGTATGGTACAGGGGTATGAGCAGTTCTTC.

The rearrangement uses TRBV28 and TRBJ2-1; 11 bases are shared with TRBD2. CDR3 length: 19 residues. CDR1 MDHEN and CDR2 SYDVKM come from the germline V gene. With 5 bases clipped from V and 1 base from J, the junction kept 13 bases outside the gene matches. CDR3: CASSTLYSGRAVSYNEQFF. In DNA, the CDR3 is TGTGCCAGCAGTACCTTATATAGCGGGAGGGCCGTGTCCTACAATGAGCAGTTCTTC.

The CDR3 is CASSQGGGYTF. CDR3 DNA sequence: TGTGCCAGTAGTCAGGGAGGTGGCTACACCTTC. The V and J genes are TRBV19 and TRBJ1-2; D perhaps matches TRBD1 (5 bases). V lost 5 bases to trimming and J lost 7 bases, with 8 bases between them. The CDR3 totals 11 residues. Looked up from germline, CDR1 is LNHDA and CDR2 is SQIVND (reference sequence).

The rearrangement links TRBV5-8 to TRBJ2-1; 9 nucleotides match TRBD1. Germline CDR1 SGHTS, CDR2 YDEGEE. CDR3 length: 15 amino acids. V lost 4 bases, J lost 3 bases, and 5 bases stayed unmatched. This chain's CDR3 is CASSGQGRDYNEQFF. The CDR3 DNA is TGTGCCAGCAGCGGACAGGGGCGCGACTACAATGAGCAGTTCTTC.

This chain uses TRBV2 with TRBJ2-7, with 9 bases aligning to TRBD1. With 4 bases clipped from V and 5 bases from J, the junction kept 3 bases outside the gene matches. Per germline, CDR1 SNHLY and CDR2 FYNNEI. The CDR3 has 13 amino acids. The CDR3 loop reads CASSGGTGNEQYF. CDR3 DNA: TGTGCCAGCAGTGGTGGGACAGGGAACGAGCAGTACTTC.

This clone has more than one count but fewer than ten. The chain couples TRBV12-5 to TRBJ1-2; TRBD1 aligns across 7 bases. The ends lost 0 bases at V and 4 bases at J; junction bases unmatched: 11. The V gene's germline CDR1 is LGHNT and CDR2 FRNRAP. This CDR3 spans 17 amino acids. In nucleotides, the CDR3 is TGTGCTAGTGGTTTGGTAATAAGGGGACAGCACTTCTATGGCTACACCTTC. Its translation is CASGLVIRGQHFYGYTF.

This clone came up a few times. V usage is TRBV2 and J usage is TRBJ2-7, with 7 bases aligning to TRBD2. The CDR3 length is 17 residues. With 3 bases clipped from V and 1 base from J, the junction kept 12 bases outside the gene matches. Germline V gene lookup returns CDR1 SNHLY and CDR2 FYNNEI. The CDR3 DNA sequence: TGTGCCAGCAGTGACCAACGACTAGCCGGACGATCCTACGAGCAGTACTTC. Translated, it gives CASSDQRLAGRSYEQYF.

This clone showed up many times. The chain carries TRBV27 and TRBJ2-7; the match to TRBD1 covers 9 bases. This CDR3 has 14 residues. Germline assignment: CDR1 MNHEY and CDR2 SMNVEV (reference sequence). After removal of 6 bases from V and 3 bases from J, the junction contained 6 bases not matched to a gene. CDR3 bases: TGTGCCAGCAGATACGGGACAGGGCGCTACGAGCAGTACTTC. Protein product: CASRYGTGRYEQYF.

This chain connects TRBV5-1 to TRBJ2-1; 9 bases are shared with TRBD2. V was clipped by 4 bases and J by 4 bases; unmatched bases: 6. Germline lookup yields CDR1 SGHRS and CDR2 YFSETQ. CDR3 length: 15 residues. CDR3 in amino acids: CASSVTSGEYNEQFF. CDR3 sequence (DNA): TGCGCCAGCAGCGTGACTAGCGGAGAGTACAATGAGCAGTTCTTC.

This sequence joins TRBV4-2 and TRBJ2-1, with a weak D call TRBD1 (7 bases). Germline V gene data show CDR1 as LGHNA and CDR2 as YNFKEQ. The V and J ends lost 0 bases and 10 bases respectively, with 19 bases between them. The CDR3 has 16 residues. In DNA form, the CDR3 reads TGTGCCAGCAGCCAAGAGGGGCAGGGGGGATATCGGGAGCAGTTCTTC. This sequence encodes CASSQEGQGGYREQFF.

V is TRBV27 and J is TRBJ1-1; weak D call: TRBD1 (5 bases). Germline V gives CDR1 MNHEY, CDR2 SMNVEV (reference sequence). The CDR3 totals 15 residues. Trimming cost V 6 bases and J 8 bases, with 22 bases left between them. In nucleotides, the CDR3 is TGTGCCAGCAGGGAAAGGGCGGGGGGATTTCGGGAAGCTTTCTTT. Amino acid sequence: CASRERAGGFREAFF.

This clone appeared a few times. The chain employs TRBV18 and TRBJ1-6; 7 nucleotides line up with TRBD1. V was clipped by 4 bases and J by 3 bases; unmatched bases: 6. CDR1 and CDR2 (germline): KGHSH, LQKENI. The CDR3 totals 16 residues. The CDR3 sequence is CASSLATGSYNSPLHF. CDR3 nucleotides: TGTGCCAGCTCACTTGCGACAGGGAGCTATAATTCACCCCTCCACTTT.

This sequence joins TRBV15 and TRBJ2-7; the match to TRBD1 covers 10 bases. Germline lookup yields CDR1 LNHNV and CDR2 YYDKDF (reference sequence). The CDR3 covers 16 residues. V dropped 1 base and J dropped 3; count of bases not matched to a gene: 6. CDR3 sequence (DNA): TGTGCCACCAGCAGAGGGGGGACAGGGGTGCGCTACGAGCAGTACTTC. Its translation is CATSRGGTGVRYEQYF.

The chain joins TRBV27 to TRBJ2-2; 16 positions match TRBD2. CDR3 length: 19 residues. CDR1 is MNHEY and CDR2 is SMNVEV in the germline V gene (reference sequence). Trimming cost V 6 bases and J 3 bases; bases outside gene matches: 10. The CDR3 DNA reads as TGTGCCAGCAGCACGGGACTAGCGGGAGGGCCTGTGTACACCGGGGAGCTGTTTTTT. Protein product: CASSTGLAGGPVYTGELFF.

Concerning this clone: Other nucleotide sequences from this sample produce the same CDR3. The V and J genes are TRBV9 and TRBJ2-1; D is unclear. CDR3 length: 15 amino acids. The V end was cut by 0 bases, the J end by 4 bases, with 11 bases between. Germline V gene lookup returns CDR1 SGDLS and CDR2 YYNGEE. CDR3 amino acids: CASSVEGVVYNEQFF. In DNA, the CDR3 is TGTGCCAGCAGCGTAGAGGGCGTAGTATACAATGAGCAGTTCTTC.

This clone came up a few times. CDR3 in amino acids: CASSLDSSTDTQYF. In DNA, the CDR3 is TGCGCCAGCAGCCTAGACTCTAGCACAGATACGCAGTATTTT. The chain joins TRBV5-1 to TRBJ2-3; D remains unclear. The CDR3 totals 14 residues. Germline V gene data show CDR1 as SGHRS and CDR2 as YFSETQ. Trimming shortened V by 4 bases and J by 0 bases, and 9 bases separated the two germline ends. The full variable domain, completed using reference TRBV5-1 and TRBJ2-3, is KAGVTQTPRYLIKTRGQQVTLSCSPISGHRSVSWYQQTPGQGLQFLFEYFSETQRNKGNFPGRFSGRQFSNSRSEMNVSTLELGDSALYLCASSLDSSTDTQYFGPGTRLTVL.

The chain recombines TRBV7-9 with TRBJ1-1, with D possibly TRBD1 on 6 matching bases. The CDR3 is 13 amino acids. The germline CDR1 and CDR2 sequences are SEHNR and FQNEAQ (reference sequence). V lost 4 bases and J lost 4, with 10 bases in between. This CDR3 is CASSWGAGTEAFF. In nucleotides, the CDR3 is TGTGCCAGCAGCTGGGGGGCGGGCACTGAAGCTTTCTTT.

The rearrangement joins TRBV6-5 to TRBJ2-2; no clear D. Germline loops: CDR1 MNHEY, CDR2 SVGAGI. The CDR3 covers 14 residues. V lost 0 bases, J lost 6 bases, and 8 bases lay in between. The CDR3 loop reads CASSYSFLAGELFF. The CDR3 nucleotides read TGTGCCAGCAGTTACTCGTTCCTAGCCGGGGAGCTGTTTTTT.

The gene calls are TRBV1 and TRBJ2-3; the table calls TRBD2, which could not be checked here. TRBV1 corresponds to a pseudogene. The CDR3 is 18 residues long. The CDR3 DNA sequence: TGCACCAGCAGCCAACTTTCCGCTAGCGGGAGTAGCACAGATACGCAGTATTTT. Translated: CTSSQLSASGSSTDTQYF.

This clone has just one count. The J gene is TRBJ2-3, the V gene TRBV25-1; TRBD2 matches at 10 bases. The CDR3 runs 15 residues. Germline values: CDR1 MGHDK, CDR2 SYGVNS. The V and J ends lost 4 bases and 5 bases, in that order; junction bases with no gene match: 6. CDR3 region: CASSASGRVGDTQYF. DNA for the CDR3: TGTGCCAGCAGTGCAAGCGGGAGGGTCGGAGATACGCAGTATTTT.